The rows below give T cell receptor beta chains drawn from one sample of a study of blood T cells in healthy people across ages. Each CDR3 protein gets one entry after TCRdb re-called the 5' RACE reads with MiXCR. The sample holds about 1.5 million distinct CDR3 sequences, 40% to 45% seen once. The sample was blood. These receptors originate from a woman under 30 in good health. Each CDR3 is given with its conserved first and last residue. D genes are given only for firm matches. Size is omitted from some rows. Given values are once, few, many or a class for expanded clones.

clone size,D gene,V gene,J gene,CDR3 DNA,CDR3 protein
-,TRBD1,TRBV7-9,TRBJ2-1,TGTGCCAGCCAGCCAACCAGGGGGTTAAACAATGAGCAGTTCTTC,CASQPTRGLNNEQFF
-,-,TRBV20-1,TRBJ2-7,TGCAGTGCCCTGCGGGTGGCCGTCGGATACGAGCAGTACTTC,CSALRVAVGYEQYF
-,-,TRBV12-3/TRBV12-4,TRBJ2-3,TGTGCCAGCACTCAAGAGGTGGTTGGGCGGGGAGATACGCAGTATTTT,CASTQEVVGRGDTQYF
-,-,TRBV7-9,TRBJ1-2,TGTGCGGCCCTCGACGGCTACACCTTC,CAALDGYTF
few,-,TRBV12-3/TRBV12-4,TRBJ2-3,TGTGCCAGCAGTTCCTCAGATGGTCATACGCAGTATTTT,CASSSSDGHTQYF
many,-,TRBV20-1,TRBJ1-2,TGCAGCGCTAGGGACGGCGCTAACTATGGCTACACCTTC,CSARDGANYGYTF
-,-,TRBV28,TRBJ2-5,TGTGCCTCTGGGGGCCAAGAGACCCAGTACTTC,CASGGQETQYF
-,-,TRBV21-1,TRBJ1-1,TGTGCCAGCAGCGCAGGGGCATCTAATGAAGCTTTCTTT,CASSAGASNEAFF
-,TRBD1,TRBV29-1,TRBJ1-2,TGCAGCGTCCAAGGGACAGCTTTCGGCTACACCTTC,CSVQGTAFGYTF
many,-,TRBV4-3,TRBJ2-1,TGCGCCAGCAGCCGCCTGATCGGGAGCTCCTACAATGAGCAGTTCTTC,CASSRLIGSSYNEQFF
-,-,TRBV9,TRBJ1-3,TGTGCCAGCAGCCTCTCCCGGGAGCGAAGCTCTGGAAACACCATATATTTT,CASSLSRERSSGNTIYF
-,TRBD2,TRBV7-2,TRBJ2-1,TGTGCCAGCAGCTTAGTTGGCGGGAGGGAGAATGAGCAGTTCTTC,CASSLVGGRENEQFF
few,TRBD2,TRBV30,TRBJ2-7,TGTGCCTGGAGCGCGGGAGGGGATTACGAGCAGTACTTC,CAWSAGGDYEQYF
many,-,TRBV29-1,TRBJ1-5,TGCAGCGTTGGACACAATAGCAATCAGCCCCAGCATTTT,CSVGHNSNQPQHF
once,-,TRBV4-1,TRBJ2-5,TGCGCCAGCAGCCAAGACGCAGGGCCCCCACAAGAGACCCAGTACTTC,CASSQDAGPPQETQYF
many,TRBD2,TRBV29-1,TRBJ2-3,TGCAGCGTCCTGGGCGGGGACTACACAGATACGCAGTATTTT,CSVLGGDYTDTQYF
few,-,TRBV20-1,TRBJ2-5,TGCAGTGCTAGGGCAAGGAGAAGGAAAGAGACCCAGTACTTC,CSARARRRKETQYF
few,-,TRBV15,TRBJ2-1,TGTGCCACCAGCAGAACAGGCTTCGAGCAGTTCTTC,CATSRTGFEQFF
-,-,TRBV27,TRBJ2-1,TGTGCCAGCAGTCCCCTCGAGGGACCTTACAATGAGCAGTTCTTC,CASSPLEGPYNEQFF
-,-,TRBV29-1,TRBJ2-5,TGCAGCGGGATCGACAGCTTCGACGGGGAGACCCAGTACTTC,CSGIDSFDGETQYF
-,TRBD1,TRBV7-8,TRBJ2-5,TGTGCCAGCAGCTTAGGGACAGGGGTTTCAGCGATTCATAGGGAGCAGTACTTC,CASSLGTGVSAIHREQYF
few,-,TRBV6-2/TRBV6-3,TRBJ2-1,TGTGCCAGCAGTTACGAGCGGGCCTTCTACAATGAGCAGTTCTTC,CASSYERAFYNEQFF
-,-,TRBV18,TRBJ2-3,TGTGCCAGCTCACCACTCGATGAGCCAGATACGCAGTATTTT,CASSPLDEPDTQYF
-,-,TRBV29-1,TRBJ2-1,TGCAGCGTTGAGGATCAGGTTTCCTACAATGAGCAGTTCTTC,CSVEDQVSYNEQFF
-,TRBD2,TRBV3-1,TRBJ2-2,TGTGCCAGCAGCCGGCTAGCGGGAGGTGACACCGGGGAGCTGTTTTTT,CASSRLAGGDTGELFF
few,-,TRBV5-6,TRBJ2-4,TGTGCCAGCAGCATAGACATTGTAGCCAAAAACATTCAGTACTTC,CASSIDIVAKNIQYF
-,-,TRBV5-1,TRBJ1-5,TGCGCCAGCAGCTTGTTGCGGATCCGAAACCCTTATAGCAATCAGCCCCAGCATTTT,CASSLLRIRNPYSNQPQHF
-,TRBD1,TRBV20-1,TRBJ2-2,TGCAGTGCTAGAGGACAGGGTAGTGGGGAGCTGTTTTTT,CSARGQGSGELFF
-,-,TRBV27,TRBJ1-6,TGTGCCAGCAGTTTAGCTGGTGCGGGCTCACCCCTCCACTTT,CASSLAGAGSPLHF
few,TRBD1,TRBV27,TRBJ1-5,TGTGCCAGCAGCGGCAGTTACCGGGACAGGTACAATCAGCCCCAGCATTTT,CASSGSYRDRYNQPQHF
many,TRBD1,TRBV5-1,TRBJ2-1,TGCGCCAGCAGCTTAGGGACAGGGGTTGGTAATGAGCAGTTCTTC,CASSLGTGVGNEQFF
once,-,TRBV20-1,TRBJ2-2,TGCAGTGCTATGGCGGCCTTGAACACCGGGGAGCTGTTTTTT,CSAMAALNTGELFF
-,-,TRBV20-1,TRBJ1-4,TGCAGTGCTAGTCAGGGAGGGGCCTTAAATGAAAAACTGTTTTTT,CSASQGGALNEKLFF
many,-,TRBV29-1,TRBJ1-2,TGCAGCGCTGCTCTTAACTATGGCTACACCTTC,CSAALNYGYTF
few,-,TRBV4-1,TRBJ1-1,TGCGCCAGCAGCCGAACTTCTGGCACTGAAGCTTTCTTT,CASSRTSGTEAFF
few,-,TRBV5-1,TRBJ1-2,TGCGCCAGCAGACGGGACGTAGACTATGGCTACACCTTC,CASRRDVDYGYTF
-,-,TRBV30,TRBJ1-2,TGTGCCTGGAGTCCCGGGACCCTGCGGGGCTATGGCTACACCTTC,CAWSPGTLRGYGYTF
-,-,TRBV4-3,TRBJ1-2,TGCGCCAGCAGCCAAGATAGGTTGCACTACACCTTC,CASSQDRLHYTF
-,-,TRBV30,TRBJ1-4,TGTGCCTGGAGTGTACTCAGTACTAATGAAAAACTGTTTTTT,CAWSVLSTNEKLFF
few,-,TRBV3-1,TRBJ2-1,TGTGCCAGCAGCCAGCTGCCCGATGAGCAGTTCTTC,CASSQLPDEQFF
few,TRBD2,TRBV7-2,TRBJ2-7,TGTGCCAGCAGCAAGGGACTAGCGAACTACGAGCAGTACTTC,CASSKGLANYEQYF
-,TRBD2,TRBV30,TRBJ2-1,TGTGCCTGGAGCCGCACGAGGACGAGCGGGGTAAGGAATGAGCAGTTCTTC,CAWSRTRTSGVRNEQFF
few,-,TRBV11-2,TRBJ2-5,TGTGCCAGCAGCTTATCCCCAGGGGCCGTCGGGCAGTACTTC,CASSLSPGAVGQYF
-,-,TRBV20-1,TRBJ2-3,TGCAGTGCTAGAGTGGGGTCTGCTTCGGGTACGCAGTATTTT,CSARVGSASGTQYF
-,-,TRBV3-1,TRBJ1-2,TGTGCCAGCAGCCAAGGGGGCCGGGGACCCCCCCCAAACTATGGCTACACCTTC,CASSQGGRGPPPNYGYTF
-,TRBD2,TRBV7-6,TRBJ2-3,TGTGCCAGTAGCGGGTCCCGAAGAAGCACAGATACGCAGTATTTT,CASSGSRRSTDTQYF
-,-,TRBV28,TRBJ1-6,TGTGCCAGCAGTTCAAGTGTAGGCGGGAATTCACCCCTCCACTTT,CASSSSVGGNSPLHF
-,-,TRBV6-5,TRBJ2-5,TGTGCCAGCAGTTACTCGATGCCGAGTTTGCGGGTGGGAGAGACCCAGTACTTC,CASSYSMPSLRVGETQYF
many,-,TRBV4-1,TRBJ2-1,TGCGCCAGCAGCCAAGATGTCAGAGGCAGTGAGCAGTTCTTC,CASSQDVRGSEQFF
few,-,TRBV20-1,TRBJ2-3,TGCAGTGCTTACAGCGGCAGCACAGATACGCAGTATTTT,CSAYSGSTDTQYF
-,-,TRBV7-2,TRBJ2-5,TGTGCCAGCAGCTTAGCGCTAGGGGGGAGACTAGAGACCCAGTACTTC,CASSLALGGRLETQYF
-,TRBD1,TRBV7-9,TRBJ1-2,TGTGCCAGCAGCTATATACCGGGACAGGAACGCTATGGCTACACCTTC,CASSYIPGQERYGYTF
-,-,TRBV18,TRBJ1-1,TGTGCCAGCCAGGACTGGAACACTGAAGCTTTCTTT,CASQDWNTEAFF